These T cell receptor beta chains were read from a single sample in a study of cytomegalovirus exposure and HLA in healthy donors. Generated by immunoSEQ multiplex PCR, the TCRdb table keeps only in-frame clones and is missing some. Of around 220,000 clones listed, 85% to 90% are singletons. The sample consisted of PBMCs. Receptors were obtained from a woman under 30 in good health and CMV-seronegative. Both conserved end residues are part of each CDR3. D genes are given only for firm matches. Expanded clones get a size class; other rows say once, few or many, or leave the size out.

>TRBV7-8|NA|TRBJ2-7|TRBD2
CASSRALAGEGYYEQYF
>TRBV27|once|TRBJ2-7|TRBD1
CASSLRTGHYEQYF
>TRBV4-1|NA|TRBJ2-7|NA
CASSQDGGAGEQYF
>TRBV27|once|TRBJ2-2|NA
CASRPSVTGELFF
>TRBV5-1|NA|TRBJ1-1|TRBD1
CASSPRQGGPWAEAFF
>TRBV10-3|NA|TRBJ2-7|NA
CAISERTDWEQYF
>TRBV30|NA|TRBJ2-1|TRBD2
CAWILAGRTYNEQFF
>TRBV7-9|NA|TRBJ2-7|TRBD1
CASSIDRASSYEQYF
>TRBV5-6|NA|TRBJ2-1|TRBD2
CASSGLAPAVYNEQFF
>TRBV6-1|few|TRBJ2-7|TRBD1
CASSARDRVFYEQYF
>TRBV27|NA|TRBJ1-5|NA
CASSSQGGGNQPQHF
>TRBV19|NA|TRBJ2-1|TRBD2
CASSMEAGRFYNEQFF
>TRBV4-1|NA|TRBJ1-2|TRBD1
CASSQTTTGAGGYTF
>TRBV28|NA|TRBJ1-1|NA
CASRIRTGGMNTEAFF
>TRBV27|NA|TRBJ2-3|NA
CASSLTGPVAQYF
>TRBV28|NA|TRBJ2-5|TRBD1
CASSYPETGGMETQYF
>TRBV6-1|NA|TRBJ1-2|NA
CASSEAGGGGWYTF
>TRBV6-1|NA|TRBJ1-2|NA
CASSDPYNYGYTF
>TRBV2|NA|TRBJ2-3|NA
CASLRTGGERGTDTQYF
>TRBV4-1|NA|TRBJ1-1|TRBD1
CASSQDLGQENTEAFF